This T cell receptor (beta chain) was captured in a study of shared clonotypes between healthy human individuals (dated by TCRdb to 2020 to 2022). With respect to the entire study: The cohort included three men and a couple of women between 18 and 49 years of age. To increase sequencing depth and limit assay-specific biases, different laboratories used diverse techniques to prepare libraries and sequence TCR repertoires. Between about 0.8 and 9.5 billion PBMCs per donor were obtained by leukapheresis. For each donor, CD4 naive and CD4 memory were each run on three plates, CD8 naive on two plates, and CD8 memory on one plate. Blood TCR repertoires of five healthy adults were deeply sequenced to estimate repertoire size and the extent of clonotype sharing between individuals.

TCR CDR3 regions were amplified from genomic DNA by multiplex PCR using the deep immunoSEQ assay. Genomic DNA extracted from each cell subset was distributed evenly over all wells of several immunoSEQ 96-well plates, and each plate served as one replicate. Each replicate PCR for sorted subsets received approximately 220 ng genomic DNA, equal to 28,000 or so T cell genomes. Purified libraries were quantified with a Qubit 3.0 fluorometer, sized on a Bioanalyzer 2100, and re-quantified with the KAPA Library Quantification kit. A separate single-read 150-cycle Illumina NextSeq 550 flow cell was used to sequence each immunoSEQ 96-well plate. Per the original workflow: Because only junctional sequences without quality scores were contained in the immunoSEQ output, filtering matching that applied to full-length reads could not be performed. To assign V/J genes and CDR3, sequences were annotated using PyIR, a Python wrapper for IgBLAST v1.9, with IMGT germline references. Any read was removed if the V/J assignment was weak (E-value above 1e-6), the CDR3 was missing, or the read contained stop codons, out-of-frame junctions, or ambiguous translated residues. A V3J clonotype was defined by an identical inferred V gene, J gene, and CDR3 amino acid sequence. To compute the percentage overlap between repertoires, the number of shared unique clonotypes was divided by the size of the smaller repertoire. Richness of each repertoire was evaluated using RTK rarefaction, the Chao1 estimator, and Recon v2.1 estimates of unobserved clonotypes. Generation probabilities for all TCRbeta clonotypes obtained by the gDNA method from four donors were computed using OLGA. Sourced from immuneACCESS, this table was stored by TCRdb with only in-frame sequences that have V and J called. A share of the clones is absent; for the studies checked, an unresolved V gene accounts for under half, and the remainder has no known explanation. V, J and clone size are those of that table, while D and trimming were read from the DNA. The sample includes over 1.5 million clones, with 95% to 99% observed a single time. The ten largest clones represent 0.4% to 0.45% of the sample.

Broader findings and caveats from the paper: Pairwise subsampling led to the expectation that sequencing depth would affect the degree of clonotype sharing among donors. Naive subsets generally had larger estimated clonotype richness than memory subsets did. Because the study included only a small number of donors, the genetic and exposure-history diversity represented was limited. Compared with non-shared clonotypes, the clonotypes found in all four sorted-subset donors had higher generation probabilities. About 5% of naive CD4, 3.5% of naive CD8, approximately 2.2% of memory CD4, and 0.35% to 0.4% of memory CD8 clonotypes were shared across a handful of donors. Rarefaction of sorted-subset datasets indicated incomplete sequencing despite the large sequencing depth. Sampling was limited to blood, and TCR repertoires in tissue likely differ from TCR repertoires in blood.

This clone appeared once. There is no known antigen for this receptor. Base quality data are lacking; no much larger clone is found one base away. Healthy HIV-negative adults with no recently reported acute infections or vaccinations were included as donors. Only Caucasian adults living in Nashville, Tennessee, USA were represented among the donors. Magnetic negative selection was used to enrich CD4+ T cells, after which naive cells were positively selected on CD45RA and the negative fraction became the memory subset. After blood collection by leukapheresis, PBMCs were isolated using Ficoll-Histopaque density gradient centrifugation and then cryopreserved in the vapor phase of liquid nitrogen. Analytical flow cytometry was used to check the purity and quantity of each magnetically sorted T cell population. Genomic DNA was isolated from each sorted fraction and quantified by UV absorbance on a Nanodrop 2000c.

V lost 4 bases and J lost 2 bases; the stretch between them is 11 bases long. From cysteine to phenylalanine, the CDR3 is 14 amino acids long. This entry keeps only the CDR3 DNA: 42 bases, framed from base 1. Per the germline V gene, SGDLS is the CDR1 and YYNGEE is the CDR2. What was sequenced was naive CD4+ T cells sorted from blood. The sample's cell subset or site label, in plain terms: CD45RA+ positively selected. The rearranged chain carries TRBV9 and TRBJ2-3, with TRBD1 perhaps the D gene, on 5 matching bases. The TCR was taken from a man younger than 40 in good health. The CDR3 here reads CASSPRQNTDTQYF. The DNA is TGTGCCAGCAGCCCGCGACAGAACACAGATACGCAGTATTTT.